The clone carrying this T cell receptor (beta chain) was seen only a few times. Its antigen is still unknown. Germline V gene lookup returns CDR1 KGHDR and CDR2 SFDVKD. There are 16 residues in the CDR3. The V and J ends lost 7 bases and 5 bases, in that order; junction bases with no gene match: 13. An equimolar mix of two oligonucleotides served as the beta constant-region primer for TRBC1 and TRBC2. The ligated cDNA underwent four PCR rounds using SP2 and nested alpha and beta constant-region primers. MiXCR, applied by TCRdb to the UMI-ligation and nested PCR reads, yields one record per CDR3 protein. The table has 140,000 to 150,000 distinct CDR3 sequences, 20% to 25% seen once. The record originates from a study of naive and memory T cell subsets. Findings and limits, study-wide: Naive repertoires, especially CD8, held a few larger clonotypes, possibly memory cells re-expressing CD45RA.

The chain employs TRBV24-1 and TRBJ2-1; TRBD2 aligns across 7 bases. The TCR comes from a human donor in good health. The sample was naive CD4+ T cells from blood. CDR3 DNA sequence: TGTGCCACCAGGGGGAGGGAGGCCAAAAGACACAATGAGCAGTTCTTC. It encodes CATRGREAKRHNEQFF.